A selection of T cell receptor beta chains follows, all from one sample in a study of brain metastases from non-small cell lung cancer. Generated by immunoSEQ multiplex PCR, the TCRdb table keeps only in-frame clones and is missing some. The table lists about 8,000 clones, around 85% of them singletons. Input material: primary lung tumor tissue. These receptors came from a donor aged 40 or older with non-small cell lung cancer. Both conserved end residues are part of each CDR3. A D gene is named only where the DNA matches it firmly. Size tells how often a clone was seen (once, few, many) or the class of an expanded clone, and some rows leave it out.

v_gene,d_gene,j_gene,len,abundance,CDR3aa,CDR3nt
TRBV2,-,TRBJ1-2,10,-,CASGGGSYTF,TGTGCCAGCGGAGGCGGGAGCTACACCTTC
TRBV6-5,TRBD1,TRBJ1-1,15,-,CASSYTRQGGAEAFF,TGTGCCAGCAGTTACACGCGACAGGGGGGCGCTGAAGCTTTCTTT
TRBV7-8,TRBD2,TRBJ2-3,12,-,CASSPGGFTQYF,TGTGCCAGCAGCCCCGGGGGGTTTACGCAGTATTTT
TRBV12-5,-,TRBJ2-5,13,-,CADDQGRQETQYF,TGTGCTGATGACCAGGGACGCCAAGAGACCCAGTACTTC
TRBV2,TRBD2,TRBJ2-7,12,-,CATTGGTYEQYF,TGTGCCACTACGGGGGGGACCTACGAGCAGTACTTC
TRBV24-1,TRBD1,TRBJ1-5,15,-,CATSAAGQDNQPQHF,TGTGCCACCAGTGCCGCCGGACAGGATAATCAGCCCCAGCATTTT
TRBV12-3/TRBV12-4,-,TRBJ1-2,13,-,CASSSGTYYGYTF,TGTGCCAGCAGTTCCGGGACCTACTATGGCTACACCTTC
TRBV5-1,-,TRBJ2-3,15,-,CASSSTGLEEDTQYF,TGCGCCAGCAGCTCAACGGGGCTAGAGGAAGATACGCAGTATTTT
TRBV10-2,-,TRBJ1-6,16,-,CASSFTGSAYNSPLHF,TGCGCCAGCTCCTTTACAGGGTCGGCCTATAATTCACCCCTCCACTTT
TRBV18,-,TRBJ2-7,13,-,CASSPSSSYEQYF,TGTGCCAGCTCACCATCATCGTCCTACGAGCAGTACTTC
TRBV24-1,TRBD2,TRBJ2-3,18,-,CATSVRLAGSWGADTQYF,TGTGCCACCAGTGTTCGACTAGCCGGCTCCTGGGGGGCAGATACGCAGTATTTT
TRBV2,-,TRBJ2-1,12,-,CASSAGYNEQFF,TGTGCCAGCAGTGCGGGTTACAATGAGCAGTTCTTC
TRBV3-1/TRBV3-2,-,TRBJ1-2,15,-,CASSPERTINYGYTF,TGTGCCAGCAGCCCCGAAAGGACAATTAACTATGGCTACACCTTC
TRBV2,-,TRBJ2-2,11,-,CASSEPGELFF,TGTGCCAGCAGTGAACCCGGGGAGCTGTTTTTT
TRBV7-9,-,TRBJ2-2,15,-,CASSPNSGATGELFF,TGTGCCAGCAGCCCGAATTCAGGGGCCACCGGGGAGCTGTTTTTT
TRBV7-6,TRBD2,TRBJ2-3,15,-,CASSPRLASTDTQYF,TGTGCCAGCAGCCCCCGACTAGCGAGCACAGATACGCAGTATTTT
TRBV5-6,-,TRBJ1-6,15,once,CASSLAAGLGSPLHF,TGTGCCAGCAGCTTGGCGGCAGGGTTGGGTTCACCCCTCCACTTT
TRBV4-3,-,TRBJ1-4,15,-,CASSRVPGPDEKLFF,TGCGCCAGCAGCCGCGTACCGGGACCGGATGAAAAACTGTTTTTT
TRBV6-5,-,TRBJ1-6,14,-,CASSFQSSGGTLHF,TGTGCCAGCAGTTTTCAATCCTCCGGCGGAACCCTCCACTTT
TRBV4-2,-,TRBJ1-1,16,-,CASSQPPQGANTEAFF,TGTGCCAGCAGCCAACCTCCACAGGGAGCTAACACTGAAGCTTTCTTT
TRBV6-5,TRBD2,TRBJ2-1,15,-,CASSSWGGSYNEQFF,TGTGCCAGCAGCTCCTGGGGGGGCTCCTACAATGAGCAGTTCTTC
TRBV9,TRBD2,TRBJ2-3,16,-,CASSVGAGVSTDTQYF,TGTGCCAGCAGCGTAGGAGCGGGGGTTTCCACAGATACGCAGTATTTT
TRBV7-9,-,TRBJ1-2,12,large,CASSFQDYGYTF,TGTGCCAGCAGCTTCCAGGACTATGGCTACACCTTC
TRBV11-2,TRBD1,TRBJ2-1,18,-,CASSHLTGSEGAYNEQFF,TGTGCCAGCAGCCACTTGACAGGGAGTGAAGGCGCCTACAATGAGCAGTTCTTC
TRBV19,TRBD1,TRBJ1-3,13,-,CATRQGVRNTIYF,TGTGCCACCCGACAGGGTGTAAGAAACACCATATATTTT
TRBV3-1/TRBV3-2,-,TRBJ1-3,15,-,CASSHGSRSGNTIYF,TGTGCCAGCAGCCACGGCAGCCGCTCTGGAAACACCATATATTTT
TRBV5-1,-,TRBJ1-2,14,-,CASSGDGSNYGYTF,TGCGCCAGCAGCGGGGACGGTTCTAACTATGGCTACACCTTC
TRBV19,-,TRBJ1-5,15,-,CASSIFGGYNQPQHF,TGTGCCAGTAGTATTTTTGGCGGCTACAATCAGCCCCAGCATTTT
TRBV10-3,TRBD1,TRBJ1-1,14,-,CAIGTGELNTEAFF,TGTGCCATCGGGACAGGGGAACTAAACACTGAAGCTTTCTTT
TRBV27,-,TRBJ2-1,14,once,CASSLDSSYNEQFF,TGTGCCAGCAGTTTAGACTCCTCCTACAATGAGCAGTTCTTC
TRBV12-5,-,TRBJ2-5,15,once,CASGLGDSTQETQYF,TGTGCTAGTGGTTTGGGGGACTCCACCCAAGAGACCCAGTACTTC
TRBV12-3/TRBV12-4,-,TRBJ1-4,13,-,CASSQSGDEKLFF,TGTGCCAGCAGTCAGTCTGGGGATGAAAAACTGTTTTTT
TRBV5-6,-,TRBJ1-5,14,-,CASSSLRLDQPQHF,TGTGCCAGCAGCTCGCTGAGATTAGATCAGCCCCAGCATTTT
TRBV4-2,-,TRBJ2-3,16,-,CASSQDMVGETDTQYF,TGTGCCAGCAGCCAAGATATGGTCGGTGAAACAGATACGCAGTATTTT
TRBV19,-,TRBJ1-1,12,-,CASARDRSEAFF,TGTGCCTCAGCCCGGGACCGTTCTGAGGCTTTCTTT
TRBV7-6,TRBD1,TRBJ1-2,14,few,CASSDQQGAGGYTF,TGTGCCAGCAGCGACCAACAGGGGGCTGGTGGCTACACCTTC
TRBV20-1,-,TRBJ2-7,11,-,CSARQGYEQYF,TGCAGTGCTAGGCAGGGGTACGAGCAGTACTTC
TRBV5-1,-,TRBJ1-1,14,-,CASSLESGVSEAFF,TGCGCCAGCAGCTTGGAATCAGGAGTGTCTGAAGCTTTCTTT
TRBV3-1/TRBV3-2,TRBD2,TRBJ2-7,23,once,CASSPYRLGWTPSGGPSSYEQYF,TGTGCCAGCAGCCCTTACCGACTAGGGTGGACTCCCAGCGGGGGTCCCTCTTCCTACGAGCAGTACTTC
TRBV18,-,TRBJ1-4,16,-,CASSPDRDGPNEKLFF,TGTGCCAGCTCCCCGGATCGGGACGGGCCTAATGAAAAACTGTTTTTT
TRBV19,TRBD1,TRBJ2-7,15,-,CASSIDGQGPYEQYF,TGTGCCAGTAGTATAGATGGACAGGGTCCGTACGAGCAGTACTTC
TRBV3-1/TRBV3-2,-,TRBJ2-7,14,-,CASSQGGAYNEQYF,TGTGCCAGCAGCCAAGGGGGGGCATATAACGAGCAGTACTTC
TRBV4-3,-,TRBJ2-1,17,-,CASSQISSQSSYNEQFF,TGCGCCAGCAGCCAAATCTCGTCCCAAAGCTCCTACAATGAGCAGTTCTTC
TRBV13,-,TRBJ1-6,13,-,CASNLRRDSPLHF,TGTGCCAGCAACTTGAGGCGGGATTCACCCCTCCACTTT
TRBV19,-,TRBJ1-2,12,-,CVSSISGADYTF,TGTGTCAGTAGTATTTCGGGCGCCGATTACACTTTC
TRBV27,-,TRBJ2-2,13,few,CASGIFNTGELFF,TGTGCCAGCGGTATTTTCAACACCGGGGAGCTGTTTTTT
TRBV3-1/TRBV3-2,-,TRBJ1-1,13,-,CASSRGTNTEAFF,TGTGCCAGCAGCCGAGGGACGAACACTGAAGCTTTCTTT
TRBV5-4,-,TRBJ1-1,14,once,CASSLEGPGAEAFF,TGTGCCAGCAGCTTGGAGGGGCCAGGGGCTGAAGCTTTCTTT
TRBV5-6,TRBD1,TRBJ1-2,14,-,CASSLTRQGGSYTF,TGTGCCAGCAGCTTGACGAGACAGGGGGGAAGCTACACCTTC
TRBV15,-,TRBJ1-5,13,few,CATSYGSNQPQHF,TGTGCCACCAGCTACGGTAGCAATCAGCCCCAGCATTTT
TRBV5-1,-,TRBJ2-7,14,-,CASSVRGRDYEQYF,TGCGCCAGCAGCGTCCGTGGCAGGGACTACGAGCAGTACTTC